This TCR beta chain is from a study of blood T cell repertoires in COVID-19. Study-level background: Italy, Spain and the United States were the sources of the convalescent and acute COVID-19 samples. Sample material is recorded as cDNA or gDNA derived from T cells, B-cell-depleted T cells, or PBMCs.

Source study methods: The assay estimated nucleated cells by amplifying reference gene primers. The assay was immunoSEQ multiplex PCR, and TCRdb's table has in-frame clones only and misses some. V and J calls plus clone size are reproduced from that table; the DNA served to infer D and trimming. The table lists about 36,000 clones, less than 95% of them singletons, with 4.8% in the top ten. Trimming took off 5 bases at V and 2 bases at J, with 16 bases between the two ends. CDR1 and CDR2 (germline): MGHRA, YSYEKL. This CDR3 contains 15 residues. The sample consisted of peripheral blood. The receptor was derived from a human donor in a cohort sampled during active COVID-19. The rearrangement uses TRBV4-1 and TRBJ2-7, with D possibly being TRBD1 or TRBD2 (7 bases each). CDR3 sequence: CASSKGRDSTYEQYF. The CDR3 coding sequence is TGCGCCAGCAGCAAAGGGAGGGACAGCACCTACGAGCAGTACTTC.